This T cell receptor (beta chain) stems from a study of blood T cell repertoires in COVID-19. In the study overall: T cells, B-cell-depleted T cells, or PBMCs provided the cDNA or gDNA that served as material.

CDR1 and CDR2 from the germline V gene are SGHNT and YENEEA. This CDR3 region has 17 residues. The V gene end was trimmed by 5 bases and the J gene end by 8 bases; junction bases not matched to a gene: 12. Original handling: Reference gene primer amplification yielded estimated nucleated cell counts. TCRdb's copy holds only in-frame clones and misses some; the assay was immunoSEQ multiplex PCR. V, J and clone size were drawn from that table, and D and trimming were deduced from the DNA. The sample carries 55,000 to 90,000 clones, roughly 86% recorded once. This sequence originates from a man between 70 and 80 years old with active COVID-19. The chain carries TRBV11-3 and TRBJ2-1, with 13 positions matching TRBD2. Sequencing used peripheral blood. CDR3 loop: CASSPRPLAGGRDEQFF. CDR3 DNA sequence: TGTGCCAGCAGCCCCAGGCCACTAGCGGGAGGGCGGGATGAGCAGTTCTTC.